Listed below are T cell receptor beta chains from one sample, sequenced in a study of low-dose radiotherapy and immunotherapy resistance in tumors. MiXCR, applied by TCRdb to the reads, yields one record per CDR3 protein. The sample carries around 80,000 distinct CDR3 sequences, less than 20% recorded once. The source was PBMCs, collected after low-dose radiotherapy plus immunotherapy. Receptor source: a male donor with prostate cancer. Each CDR3 is given with its conserved first and last residue. Fields, in order: clone size, V gene, D gene, J gene, CDR3 DNA, CDR3 protein. The D gene is left open where the match is weak. Some rows mark clone size as missing; the rest say once, few, many or name a class of expanded clone.

size: many
V: TRBV3-1
D: TRBD2
J: TRBJ2-3
DNA: TGTGCCAGCAGCCCGGGGGACTATACCCCTGAGAGCACAGATACGCAGTATTTT
CDR3: CASSPGDYTPESTDTQYF

size: many
V: TRBV11-2
D: TRBD1
J: TRBJ2-7
DNA: TGTGCCAGCACCGGGGACAGGGACCACGAGCAGTACTTC
CDR3: CASTGDRDHEQYF

size: many
V: TRBV28
D: NA
J: TRBJ2-7
DNA: TGTGCCAGCAATAACGGCTACGAGCAGTACTTC
CDR3: CASNNGYEQYF

size: many
V: TRBV4-3
D: NA
J: TRBJ2-1
DNA: TGCGCCAGCAGCCCTGATGCGGGGAACAATGAGCAGTTCTTC
CDR3: CASSPDAGNNEQFF

size: many
V: TRBV3-1
D: NA
J: TRBJ1-2
DNA: TGTGCCAGCGCCCCCGCCGGGTATGGCTACACCTTC
CDR3: CASAPAGYGYTF

size: many
V: TRBV20-1
D: NA
J: TRBJ2-1
DNA: TGCAGTGCTAGGCGGCCGGCTGTCGATGAGCAGTTCTTC
CDR3: CSARRPAVDEQFF

size: many
V: TRBV9
D: TRBD1
J: TRBJ1-2
DNA: TGTGCCAGCAGTCCGGGACAGAGTTCCTATGGCTACACCTTC
CDR3: CASSPGQSSYGYTF

size: many
V: TRBV29-1
D: TRBD1
J: TRBJ2-5
DNA: TGCAGCGTTGAGGGGACAGGGTTAGAGACCCAGTACTTC
CDR3: CSVEGTGLETQYF

size: few
V: TRBV28
D: NA
J: TRBJ2-7
DNA: TGTGCCAGCGGCCACCACTACGAGCAGTACTTC
CDR3: CASGHHYEQYF

size: NA
V: TRBV14
D: NA
J: TRBJ2-1
DNA: TGTGCCAGCAGCGACCTGGAGGAGGGAGAGGTTGATGAGCAGTTCTTC
CDR3: CASSDLEEGEVDEQFF

size: many
V: TRBV9
D: NA
J: TRBJ1-1
DNA: TGTGCCAGCAGCGCATACGGGACTGAAGCTTTCTTT
CDR3: CASSAYGTEAFF

size: many
V: TRBV14
D: TRBD2
J: TRBJ2-3
DNA: TGTGCCAGCAGCACCCACCGCGGAGCGGGGAGCACAGATACGCAGTATTTT
CDR3: CASSTHRGAGSTDTQYF

size: many
V: TRBV4-2
D: NA
J: TRBJ2-1
DNA: TGTGCCAGCAGCCGGCAGCCCGGGTTAGGGTTATCGAGCAATGAGCAGTTCTTC
CDR3: CASSRQPGLGLSSNEQFF

size: many
V: TRBV6-5
D: TRBD2
J: TRBJ2-1
DNA: TGTGCCAGCAGTCCCAAGGAGCGGGAACCCTACAATGAGCAGTTCTTC
CDR3: CASSPKEREPYNEQFF

size: many
V: TRBV7-9
D: NA
J: TRBJ2-5
DNA: TGTGCCAGCAGCCCTAGCATCTCAGGTCGGAGGGAGACCCAGTACTTC
CDR3: CASSPSISGRRETQYF

size: many
V: TRBV20-1
D: NA
J: TRBJ2-7
DNA: TGCAGTGCTTATCGCGAATCAGTCTCCTACGAGCAGTACTTC
CDR3: CSAYRESVSYEQYF

size: many
V: TRBV28
D: TRBD2
J: TRBJ2-2
DNA: TGTGCCAGCAGAAGGGACTACTCTACCGGGGAGCTGTTTTTT
CDR3: CASRRDYSTGELFF

size: NA
V: TRBV10-2
D: NA
J: TRBJ2-1
DNA: TGTGCCACCTCTAGCGACAATGAGCAGTTCTTC
CDR3: CATSSDNEQFF

size: medium-sized
V: TRBV9
D: TRBD2
J: TRBJ2-1
DNA: TGTGCCAGCAGCGCCAGCGGGAGCTCCTACAATGAGCAGTTCTTC
CDR3: CASSASGSSYNEQFF

size: few
V: TRBV7-2
D: NA
J: TRBJ1-5
DNA: TGTGCCAGCAGCCCCCAAGGGATGGCGAATCAGCCCCAGCATTTT
CDR3: CASSPQGMANQPQHF

size: many
V: TRBV20-1
D: NA
J: TRBJ1-2
DNA: TGCAGTGCTACACTGGACGGAGACTATGGCTACACCTTC
CDR3: CSATLDGDYGYTF

size: few
V: TRBV14
D: NA
J: TRBJ2-1
DNA: TGTGCCAGCAGCCGACGAGGCCCAGGCGACATTTACAATGAGCAGTTCTTC
CDR3: CASSRRGPGDIYNEQFF

size: many
V: TRBV4-3
D: NA
J: TRBJ1-4
DNA: TGCGCCAGCAGCCAAGCCGCAGAAGGGAGGGAAAAACTGTTTTTT
CDR3: CASSQAAEGREKLFF

size: many
V: TRBV15
D: NA
J: TRBJ1-1
DNA: TGTGCCACCAGCAGCCACCTGAACACTGAAGCTTTCTTT
CDR3: CATSSHLNTEAFF

size: many
V: TRBV7-2
D: TRBD1
J: TRBJ1-2
DNA: TGTGCCAGCAGCCCGGGGACAGGGGGCTACTATGGCTACACCTTC
CDR3: CASSPGTGGYYGYTF

size: few
V: TRBV6-2/TRBV6-3
D: NA
J: TRBJ1-1
DNA: TGTGCCAGCAGTTTTCGGACGGGAAACACTGAAGCTTTCTTT
CDR3: CASSFRTGNTEAFF

size: few
V: TRBV14
D: TRBD2
J: TRBJ2-5
DNA: TGTGCCAGCAGCCAGAGACTAGCGGGACTCCAAGAGACCCAGTACTTC
CDR3: CASSQRLAGLQETQYF

size: many
V: TRBV4-3
D: NA
J: TRBJ2-2
DNA: TGCGCCAGCAGCCAATCGAACACCGGGGAGCTGTTTTTT
CDR3: CASSQSNTGELFF

size: many
V: TRBV2
D: NA
J: TRBJ1-1
DNA: TGTGCCAGCAGTGGGGGGGCGGAGAACACTGAAGCTTTCTTT
CDR3: CASSGGAENTEAFF

size: many
V: TRBV4-1
D: TRBD1
J: TRBJ2-5
DNA: TGCGCCAGCAGCCCGGTGACAGGGATGGGTGAGACCCAGTACTTC
CDR3: CASSPVTGMGETQYF